Below are 30 T cell receptor beta chains sequenced from a single sample in a study of cytomegalovirus exposure and HLA in healthy donors. Repertoires were generated with immunoSEQ multiplex PCR, while TCRdb's copy carries only in-frame clones and drops some. The repertoire holds 150,000 to 200,000 clones, with about 86% as singletons. Specimen: PBMCs. These receptors all stem from a woman in her late teens or twenties in good health and CMV-seropositive.

This chain uses TRBV19 with TRBJ1-2; no definite D call. V was cut by 8 bases and J by 8 bases, with 15 bases left in between. CDR1 is LNHDA, CDR2 SQIVND, per germline (reference sequence). The CDR3 runs 12 residues. CDR3 coding DNA: TGTGCCAGTTCCCTATCAACGGGAGGCTACACCTTC. This gives the protein CASSLSTGGYTF. The full variable domain, rest sourced from reference TRBV19 and TRBJ1-2, is DGGITQSPKYLFRKEGQNVTLSCEQNLNHDAMYWYRQDPGQGLRLIYYSQIVNDFQKGDIAEGYSVSREKKESFPLTVTSAQKNPTAFYLCASSLSTGGYTFGSGTRLTVV.

V usage is TRBV6-5 and J usage is TRBJ2-7; TRBD1 aligns across 7 bases. This CDR3 has 15 amino acids. With V trimmed by 4 bases and J by 3 bases, 9 bases remained unmatched. The germline V gene has CDR1 MNHEY and CDR2 SVGAGI. The chain's CDR3 is CASSFTGEGGYEQYF. The CDR3 DNA reads as TGTGCCAGCAGTTTCACAGGGGAAGGGGGCTACGAGCAGTACTTC.

The chain joins TRBV6-5 to TRBJ2-7; TRBD1 matches at 7 bases. Per the germline V gene, CDR1 is MNHEY and CDR2 is SVGAGI. The CDR3 covers 14 residues. V dropped 8 bases and J dropped 2; count of bases not matched to a gene: 9. The CDR3 is CASQRTGPPYEQYF. The CDR3 nucleotides are TGTGCCAGCCAACGGACAGGTCCACCCTACGAGCAGTACTTC.

The chain employs TRBV28 and TRBJ1-1; maybe TRBD1 (5 bases). CDR1 is MDHEN and CDR2 is SYDVKM in the germline V gene. Trimming stripped 5 bases from V and 0 bases from J, with 10 bases between. This CDR3 is built from 14 residues. CDR3: CASSDQGMNTEAFF. CDR3 nucleotide sequence: TGTGCCAGCAGTGACCAGGGTATGAACACTGAAGCTTTCTTT.

This clone was seen just once. V usage is TRBV10-3 and J usage is TRBJ2-7; 7 nucleotides agree with TRBD1. CDR1 and CDR2 from the germline V gene are ENHRY and SYGVKD. V lost 6 bases and J lost 5; bases outside the gene matches: 10. The CDR3 loop spans 14 amino acids. The CDR3: CAIRTGVKENEQYF. CDR3 DNA: TGTGCCATCAGAACAGGGGTTAAAGAGAACGAGCAGTACTTC.

V gene TRBV28 combines with J gene TRBJ1-3; D gene ambiguous. Per germline, CDR1 MDHEN and CDR2 SYDVKM. The CDR3 extends over 12 amino acids. Trimming stripped 6 bases from V and 4 bases from J, with 7 bases between. The CDR3 DNA is TGTGCCAGCAGCCCCTCCGGAAACACCATATATTTT. It yields the protein CASSPSGNTIYF.

The chain links TRBV5-4 to TRBJ2-5; 13 bases agree with TRBD2. The CDR3 extends over 15 amino acids. The V segment lost 2 bases and the J segment 3 bases; nucleotides outside the gene matches: 1. The germline CDR1 and CDR2 sequences are SGHNT and YYREEE (reference sequence). The CDR3 DNA reads as TGTGCCAGCAGCTTTGGGACTAGCGGGAAAGAGACCCAGTACTTC. Amino acid sequence: CASSFGTSGKETQYF.

The CDR3, as DNA: TGTGCCAGCGGGGACTCGAGTAATGAAAAACTGTTTTTT. Encoded protein: CASGDSSNEKLFF. The chain employs TRBV7-9 and TRBJ1-4, with D possibly matching TRBD1 (5 bases). Germline V gives CDR1 SEHNR, CDR2 FQNEAQ (reference sequence). Trimming removed 8 bases from V and 4 bases from J, with 11 bases in between. The CDR3 length is 13 residues.

As DNA, the CDR3 is TGTGCCAGCAGTGAATATACTGGGGCTACAGAGGGCTACACCTTC. Translating gives CASSEYTGATEGYTF. V gene TRBV6-1 combines with J gene TRBJ1-2, with a weak D call TRBD1 (5 bases). Germline CDR1 is MNHNS and CDR2 is SASEGT. Between the trimmed V and J ends, which lost 2 bases and 8 bases, there was a span of 18 bases. The CDR3 totals 15 residues.

V usage is TRBV6-6 and J usage is TRBJ1-1; weak D call: TRBD1 (5 bases). The germline V and J ends were trimmed by 0 bases and 7 bases, with 9 bases remaining between them. The CDR3 runs 13 residues. The germline CDR1 and CDR2 sequences are MNHNY and SVGAGI (reference sequence). The CDR3 region has the DNA TGTGCCAGCAGTTACTCGACAGAGATTGAAGCTTTCTTT. Its protein is CASSYSTEIEAFF.

The genes are TRBV9 and TRBJ1-1, with D maybe TRBD1 (6 bases). Germline V gene lookup returns CDR1 SGDLS and CDR2 YYNGEE. CDR3 length: 15 amino acids. V was pared by 4 bases and J by 0 bases, with 13 bases between. CDR3 in DNA: TGTGCCAGCAGCAGGGACAAAAACATGAACACTGAAGCTTTCTTT. Encoded protein: CASSRDKNMNTEAFF.

V is TRBV23-1 and J is TRBJ1-2; 8 bases agree with TRBD1. TRBV23-1 is marked as an open reading frame, function uncertain. This CDR3 region has 15 residues. V lost 3 bases and J lost 10; bases outside the gene matches: 13. The CDR3 region has the DNA TGCGCCAGCAGTCACGCCAGGGGGCGCGGAGGGGACTACACCTTC. It yields the protein CASSHARGRGGDYTF.

This clone occurred a few times. This rearrangement joins TRBV4-1 to TRBJ1-4; D gene uncertain. Trimming stripped 0 bases from V and 2 bases from J, with 7 bases between. The CDR3 is made up of 15 amino acids. Germline V lookup: CDR1 MGHRA, CDR2 YSYEKL. CDR3 loop: CASSQDFETNEKLFF. CDR3 nucleotide sequence: TGCGCCAGCAGCCAAGATTTCGAGACTAATGAAAAACTGTTTTTT.

The V and J genes are TRBV5-6 and TRBJ1-1, with D hard to call. Trimming shortened V by 0 bases and J by 5 bases, and 5 bases separated the two germline ends. The CDR3 has 12 amino acids. Per germline, CDR1 SGHDT and CDR2 YYEEEE. The CDR3 DNA reads as TGTGCCAGCAGCTTGGCGGTGACTGAAGCTTTCTTT. It is translated as CASSLAVTEAFF.

V usage is TRBV4-2 and J usage is TRBJ1-2; a possible D gene is TRBD1 (5 bases). Germline V lookup: CDR1 LGHNA, CDR2 YNFKEQ. With 0 bases removed from V and 2 bases from J, the gap between germline ends came to 22 bases. This CDR3 comprises 19 residues. The DNA of the CDR3 is TGTGCCAGCAGCCAAGATAGGGGAGGGCACCGCACCGTCAACTATGGCTACACCTTC. Protein: CASSQDRGGHRTVNYGYTF.

The CDR3 DNA reads TGTGCCAGCAGCGACCTTGGAACAGGGAACACTGAAGCTTTCTTT. This gives the protein CASSDLGTGNTEAFF. This rearrangement joins TRBV21-1 to TRBJ1-1; TRBD1, the D gene given by the table, was not confirmed from the DNA. TRBV21-1 has pseudogene status. The CDR3 loop spans 15 amino acids.

CDR3 in DNA: TGTGCCAGCAGCCACTTGGGGGGGCCTCAAGAGACCCAGTACTTC. Its translation: CASSHLGGPQETQYF. The genes are TRBV14 and TRBJ2-5; TRBD2 is a possible D gene (7 bases). The germline CDR1 and CDR2 sequences are SGHDN and FVKESK. The germline V and J ends were trimmed by 3 bases and 2 bases, with 13 bases remaining between them. CDR3 size: 15 residues.

V gene TRBV2 combines with J gene TRBJ1-2; a weak D match, TRBD1 (5 bases). The CDR3 consists of 15 residues. Germline-derived CDR1 and CDR2 are SNHLY and FYNNEI. The V end was cut by 6 bases, the J end by 1 base, with 15 bases between. The CDR3 DNA follows: TGTGCCAGCAGATCCAGGGTTGGCGTTAACTATGGCTACACCTTC. Its translation: CASRSRVGVNYGYTF.

This chain joins TRBV6-1 and TRBJ2-7; 10 bases line up with TRBD1. This CDR3 comprises 15 residues. Germline V lookup: CDR1 MNHNS, CDR2 SASEGT. Trimming took 6 bases from V and 3 from J; bases not matched to a gene: 8. In DNA, the CDR3 is TGTGCCAGCAGGTCCGGGACAGGGGTATACTACGAGCAGTACTTC. As protein: CASRSGTGVYYEQYF.

The rearrangement links TRBV19 to TRBJ1-3; D may be TRBD1 (6 bases). The CDR3 is 15 amino acids. The germline V and J ends were trimmed by 4 bases and 0 bases, with 10 bases remaining between them. The germline V gene encodes CDR1 LNHDA and CDR2 SQIVND (reference sequence). The CDR3 loop is CASSTTGNSGNTIYF. As DNA, the CDR3 is TGTGCCAGTAGTACGACAGGTAACTCTGGAAACACCATATATTTT. The full variable domain, completed using reference TRBV19 and TRBJ1-3, is DGGITQSPKYLFRKEGQNVTLSCEQNLNHDAMYWYRQDPGQGLRLIYYSQIVNDFQKGDIAEGYSVSREKKESFPLTVTSAQKNPTAFYLCASSTTGNSGNTIYFGEGSWLTVV.

This chain uses TRBV7-9 with TRBJ2-3, with a weak D call TRBD2 (5 bases). This CDR3 is built from 11 residues. V dropped 3 bases and J dropped 9 bases, with 7 bases sitting between them. Germline CDR1 reads SEHNR; CDR2 reads FQNEAQ (reference sequence). The CDR3 loop is CASSFGETQYF. The CDR3 nucleotides read TGTGCCAGCAGCTTCGGGGAAACGCAGTATTTT.

The J gene is TRBJ1-1, the V gene TRBV9, with 8 nucleotides matching TRBD1. V dropped 4 bases and J dropped 4; count of bases not matched to a gene: 9. This CDR3 region has 15 residues. Germline assignment: CDR1 SGDLS and CDR2 YYNGEE. The CDR3 region is CASSPRTGLGTEAFF. Written as DNA, the CDR3 is TGTGCCAGCAGCCCTCGGACAGGGTTGGGCACTGAAGCTTTCTTT.

The rearrangement links TRBV11-3 to TRBJ2-1, with a possible D match to TRBD2 (7 bases). The CDR3 length is 14 residues. Trimming took 4 bases from V and 2 from J, leaving 9 bases between them. Germline values: CDR1 SGHNT, CDR2 YENEEA. The CDR3 sequence is CASSWGGPYNEQFF. The CDR3 DNA follows: TGTGCCAGCAGCTGGGGGGGCCCCTACAATGAGCAGTTCTTC.

The genes are TRBV5-1 and TRBJ1-2; the D is unclear. This CDR3 is built from 14 residues. Germline assignment: CDR1 SGHRS and CDR2 YFSETQ. V was shortened by 5 bases and J by 0 bases, with 11 bases between the two germline ends. CDR3 in DNA: TGCGCCAGCAGGGAGGACCTCGCTAACTATGGCTACACCTTC. Translated, it gives CASREDLANYGYTF.

This rearrangement joins TRBV27 to TRBJ1-6, with a possible D match to TRBD1 (5 bases). This CDR3 contains 13 residues. The germline V gene encodes CDR1 MNHEY and CDR2 SMNVEV (reference sequence). Trimming cost V 0 bases and J 9 bases, with 6 bases left between them. The chain's CDR3 is CASSLSTASPLHF. CDR3 bases: TGTGCCAGCAGTTTATCGACAGCTTCACCCCTCCACTTT.

The chain combines TRBV5-5 with TRBJ2-2; D possibly corresponds to TRBD1 (5 bases). Germline assignment: CDR1 SGHKS and CDR2 YYEKEE (reference sequence). Trimming removed 1 base from V and 1 base from J, with 20 bases in between. This CDR3 has 19 residues. The CDR3 sequence: CASSLKLGPHLQNTGELFF. The CDR3 nucleotides are TGTGCCAGCAGCTTGAAGTTGGGGCCGCACCTTCAGAACACCGGGGAGCTGTTTTTT. The whole variable domain, filled in from reference TRBV5-5 and TRBJ2-2, reads DAGVTQSPTHLIKTRGQQVTLRCSPISGHKSVSWYQQVLGQGPQFIFQYYEKEERGRGNFPDRFSARQFPNYSSELNVNALLLGDSALYLCASSLKLGPHLQNTGELFFGEGSRLTVL.

The chain uses TRBV14 and TRBJ1-1, with a weak D call TRBD1 (6 bases). Trimming shortened V by 7 bases and J by 2 bases, and 11 bases separated the two germline ends. The CDR3 contains 13 residues. In germline, CDR1 is SGHDN, CDR2 FVKESK. CDR3 amino acids: CASTRGVNTEAFF. The CDR3 DNA reads as TGTGCCAGCACCAGGGGCGTCAACACTGAAGCTTTCTTT. Full variable domain (rest looked up from reference TRBV14 and TRBJ1-1): EAGVTQFPSHSVIEKGQTVTLRCDPISGHDNLYWYRRVMGKEIKFLLHFVKESKQDESGMPNNRFLAERTGGTYSTLKVQPAELEDSGVYFCASTRGVNTEAFFGQGTRLTVV.

The V call is TRBV18, the J call TRBJ2-2; no firm D call. Germline assignment: CDR1 KGHSH and CDR2 LQKENI. V was pared by 4 bases and J by 7 bases, with 19 bases between. The CDR3 length is 16 residues. The CDR3 DNA is TGTGCCAGCTCACATAACAGTTCTCGAAGGATCGGGGAGCTGTTTTTT. Translating gives CASSHNSSRRIGELFF.

This chain joins TRBV2 and TRBJ1-5; D is perhaps TRBD1 (5 bases). CDR1 is SNHLY and CDR2 is FYNNEI in the germline V gene. Trimming pared 2 bases from V and 4 bases from J, leaving 12 bases between. This CDR3 has 15 residues. CDR3 bases: TGTGCCAGCAGTGAAAACCGGGGGTCAAATCAGCCCCAGCATTTT. This codes for CASSENRGSNQPQHF. Looking up the rest from reference TRBV2 and TRBJ1-5 gives the full variable domain: EPEVTQTPSHQVTQMGQEVILRCVPISNHLYFYWYRQILGQKVEFLVSFYNNEISEKSEIFDDQFSVERPDGSNFTLKIRSTKLEDSAMYFCASSENRGSNQPQHFGDGTRLSIL.

CDR3 residues: CASSYRGKNSEAFF. CDR3 DNA sequence: TGTGCCAGCAGCTACAGGGGGAAAAATTCTGAAGCTTTCTTT. The rearrangement links TRBV27 to TRBJ1-1, with 8 nucleotides matching TRBD1. The CDR3 is 14 residues long. Trimming removed 6 bases from V and 6 bases from J; junction bases left unmatched: 9. Per the germline V gene, CDR1 is MNHEY and CDR2 is SMNVEV (reference sequence).